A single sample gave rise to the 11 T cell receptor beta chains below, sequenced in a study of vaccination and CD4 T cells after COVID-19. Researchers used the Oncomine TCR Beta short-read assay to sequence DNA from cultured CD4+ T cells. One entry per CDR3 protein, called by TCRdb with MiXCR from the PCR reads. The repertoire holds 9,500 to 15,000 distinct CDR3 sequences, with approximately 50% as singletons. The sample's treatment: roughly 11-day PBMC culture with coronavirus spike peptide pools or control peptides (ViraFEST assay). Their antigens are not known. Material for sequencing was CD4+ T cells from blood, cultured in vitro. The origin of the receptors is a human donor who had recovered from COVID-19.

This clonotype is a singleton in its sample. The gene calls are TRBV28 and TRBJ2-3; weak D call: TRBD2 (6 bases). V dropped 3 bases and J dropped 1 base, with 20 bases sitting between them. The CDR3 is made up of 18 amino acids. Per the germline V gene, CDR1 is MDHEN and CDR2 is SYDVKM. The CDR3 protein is CASSFWGGGREGTDTQYF. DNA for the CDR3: TGTGCCAGCAGTTTTTGGGGAGGCGGGCGGGAAGGCACAGATACGCAGTATTTT.

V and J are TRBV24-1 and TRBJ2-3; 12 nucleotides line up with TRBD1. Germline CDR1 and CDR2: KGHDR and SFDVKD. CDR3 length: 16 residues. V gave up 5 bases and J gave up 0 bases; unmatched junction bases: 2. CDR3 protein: CATSGGQGASTDTQYF. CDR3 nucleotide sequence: TGTGCCACCAGTGGGGGACAGGGGGCCAGCACAGATACGCAGTATTTT.

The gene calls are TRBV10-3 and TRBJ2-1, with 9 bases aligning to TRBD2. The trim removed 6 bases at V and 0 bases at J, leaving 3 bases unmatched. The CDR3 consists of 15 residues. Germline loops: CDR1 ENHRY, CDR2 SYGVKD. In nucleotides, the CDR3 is TGTGCCATCAGGAATAGCGGGAGCTCCTACAATGAGCAGTTCTTC. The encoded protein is CAIRNSGSSYNEQFF.

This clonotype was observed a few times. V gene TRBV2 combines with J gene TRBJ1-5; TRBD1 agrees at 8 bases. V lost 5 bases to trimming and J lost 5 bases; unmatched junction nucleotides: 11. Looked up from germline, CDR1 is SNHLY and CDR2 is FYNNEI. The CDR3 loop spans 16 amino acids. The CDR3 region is CASSTGQGIGDQPQHF. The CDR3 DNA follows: TGTGCCAGCAGTACAGGACAGGGCATAGGGGATCAGCCCCAGCATTTT.

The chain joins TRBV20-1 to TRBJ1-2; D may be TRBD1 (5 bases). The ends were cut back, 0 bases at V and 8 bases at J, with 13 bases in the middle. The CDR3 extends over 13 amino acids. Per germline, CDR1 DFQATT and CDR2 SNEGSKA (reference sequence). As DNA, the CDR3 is TGCAGTGCTAGAGAAGGGTGGGGGAGCGGCTACACCTTC. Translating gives CSAREGWGSGYTF.

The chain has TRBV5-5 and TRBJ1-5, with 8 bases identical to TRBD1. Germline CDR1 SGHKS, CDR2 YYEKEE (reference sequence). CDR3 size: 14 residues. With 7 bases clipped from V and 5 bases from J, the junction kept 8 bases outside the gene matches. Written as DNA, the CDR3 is TGTGCCAGCTCTCGGACAGGGCCTGATCAGCCCCAGCATTTT. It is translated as CASSRTGPDQPQHF.

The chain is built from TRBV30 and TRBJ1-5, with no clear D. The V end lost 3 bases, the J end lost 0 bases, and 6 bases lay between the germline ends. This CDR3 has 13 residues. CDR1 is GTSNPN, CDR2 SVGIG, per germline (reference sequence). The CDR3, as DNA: TGTGCCTGGAGCGACGATAGCAATCAGCCCCAGCATTTT. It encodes CAWSDDSNQPQHF.

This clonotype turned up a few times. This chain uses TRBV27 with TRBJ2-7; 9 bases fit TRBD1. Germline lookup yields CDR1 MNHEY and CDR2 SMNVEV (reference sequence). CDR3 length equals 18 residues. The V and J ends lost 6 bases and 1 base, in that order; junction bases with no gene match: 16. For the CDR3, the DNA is TGTGCCAGCAGGGTCCGGACAGGGGTAGGTGGGTGGTCCTACGAGCAGTACTTC. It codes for CASRVRTGVGGWSYEQYF.

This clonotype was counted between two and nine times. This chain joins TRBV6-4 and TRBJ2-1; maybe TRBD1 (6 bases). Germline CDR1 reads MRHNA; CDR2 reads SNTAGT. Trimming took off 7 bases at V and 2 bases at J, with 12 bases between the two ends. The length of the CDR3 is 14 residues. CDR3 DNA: TGTGCCAGCATAGGGGGATGGGCCTACAATGAGCAGTTCTTC. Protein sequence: CASIGGWAYNEQFF.

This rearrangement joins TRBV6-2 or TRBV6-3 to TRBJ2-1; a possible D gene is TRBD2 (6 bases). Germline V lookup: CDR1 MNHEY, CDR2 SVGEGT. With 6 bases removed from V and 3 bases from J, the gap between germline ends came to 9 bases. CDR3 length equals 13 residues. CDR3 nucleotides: TGTGCCAGCAGCAAGACTAGCTACAATGAGCAGTTCTTC. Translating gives CASSKTSYNEQFF.

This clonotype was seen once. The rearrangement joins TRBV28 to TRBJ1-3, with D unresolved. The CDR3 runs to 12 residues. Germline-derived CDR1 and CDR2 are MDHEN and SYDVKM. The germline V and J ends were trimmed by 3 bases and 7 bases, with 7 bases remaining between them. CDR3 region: CASSFLGNTIYF. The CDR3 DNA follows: TGTGCCAGCAGTTTCCTGGGGAACACCATATATTTT.